The subject of this entry is one T cell receptor (beta chain). This clone is a singleton in its sample. Its antigen is currently not known. It has no much larger one-base neighbor in the sample; base qualities were not kept. The germline V gene (reference sequence) gives CDR1 as LNHDA and CDR2 as SQIVND. V and J lose 6 bases and 4 bases, and a span of 18 bases separates them. The CDR3 holds 15 amino acids from the cysteine to the phenylalanine. Here the CDR3 DNA is all that survives: 45 bases in frame from base 1. This sample is part of a study of cytomegalovirus exposure and HLA in healthy donors (dated by TCRdb to 2017 to 2019). Describing the broader study: According to an earlier analysis of 587 of the donors, about 179 million T cells yielded some 110 million unique TCR beta sequences and approximately 300 Gb of sequence data. Typing coverage differed by locus: A, B, C, DRB1 and DQB1 were typed in about 629-640 donors, DQA1 in about 500, DPA1 in approximately 600, and DPB1 in roughly 470. Along with the roughly 700-subject first cohort, a separate validation cohort of around 120 different subjects was used. Among some 400 genotyped donors of the cohort, an average of around 220,000 unique TCR beta nucleotide sequences was sequenced per donor, of which about 18% were non-productive. Donor age, sex, ethnicity and CMV serostatus were compiled alongside the repertoire data. Of the 300 to 450 genotyped donors, 81% were placed in the genetic ancestry cluster associated with self-reported Caucasian donors. Rather than using new phenotypic data, the later analysis identified candidate immune exposures from TCR beta sequences and from how often those sequences occurred across donors. Because of strong linkage in the cohort, 5 or 6 DR-DQ haplotypes were treated as single units for association and clustering. In a later genetic analysis, genome-wide SNP genotypes for about 60% of the 666 donors were used, and that subset was treated as a discovery cohort. To study patterns of TCR occurrence, a later analysis re-analyzed previously published TCR beta repertoires from several hundred donors and added high-resolution HLA genotyping. HLA typing covered class I and class II loci at four-digit resolution. Using immunosequencing, the study profiled T cell repertoires from fewer than 700 subjects and related those repertoires to cytomegalovirus serostatus. An early release that covered about 600 HLA-typed donors contained about 300 gigabases of sequencing data and 75 million to 100 million unique TCR sequences. The study combined high-throughput TCR immunosequencing, statistical association of individual TCRs with disease status, and machine learning to predict cytomegalovirus infection status. All discovery cohort repertoires had been generated using a single sequencing platform. The study was designed to test whether signatures of past pathogen exposure could be identified by cataloging public T cell receptors. To decide whether each TCR beta V gene segment behaved as functional or pseudogenic, an earlier analysis of some 540 of the donors relied on high-throughput TCR beta sequencing.

Summary of the overall study and its limitations: Compared with the approximately 600-donor mean, donors in an Asian-associated ancestry cluster had fewer N-insertions in productive TCRs, according to a later genetic analysis. An association between a missense DCLRE1C variant and V-gene and J-gene trimming of TCR beta chains was found in a later genetic analysis and replicated in an independent cohort. HLA typing was unavailable for some donors at each locus, so association tests used only the typed subset. Over 15 rarely observed V segments, including chromosome 9 orphons, were excluded from the earlier analysis of just under 600 of the donors because counts were too low. According to a later analysis, parvovirus B19, influenza, CMV and Epstein-Barr virus appeared linked to several top co-occurrence clusters. The classifier was reported to diagnose cytomegalovirus status with high specificity and sensitivity in both the original cohort and the validation cohort. CMV serostatus was the only immune exposure information available for the cohort. Sequencing depth was assumed to be roughly uniform across donors in the presence/absence analyses, though that assumption may not hold. A cluster of highly shared sequence variants was judged likely to be a technical artifact of the sequencing pipeline. Specific HLA alleles were associated with 18,000 or so TCR beta sequences at a false discovery rate of 0.05 in a later analysis. The 87-base-pair reads could not distinguish some IMGT-functional V segments, including TRBV6-2 and TRBV6-3, so those segments were excluded. The authors suggested that the approach could potentially be extended to other disease states and immunological phenotypes. While some public TCRs were present in many individuals, most TCR sequences turned up only very rarely across donors. According to a later analysis, TCR association rates differed among HLA loci, with DRB1 alleles showing the most associated TCRs and HLA-C alleles showing the fewest. A total of 150 to 200 TCR beta chains were listed by the study as associated with cytomegalovirus. In a later analysis, most CMV-associated TCR beta chains were found to appear HLA-restricted, with HLA associations seemingly driven largely by CMV exposure. In an earlier analysis of approximately 590 of the donors, most TCR beta V segments were observed in productive rearrangements about 87% or about 30% of the time, broadly matching IMGT annotations. Assigning TCR associations to individual alleles was difficult when HLA alleles, especially DR and DQ, strongly co-occurred. Compared with equally common non-associated chains, HLA-associated TCR beta chains in a later analysis were more clonally expanded and had lower generation probabilities. Linkage disequilibrium might explain the correlated functional status among segregating V segments, but an unknown experimental factor could not be excluded. This cohort had only TCR beta chains sequenced, and the lack of alpha or paired-chain data limited which features could be detected. A few of the identified cytomegalovirus-associated TCR beta chains were confirmed in vitro to be specific for cytomegalovirus antigens. A further reported finding was that TCR beta sequences accurately predicted the HLA-A and HLA-B alleles for most subjects in the first cohort.

Library method: the immunoSEQ multiplex PCR assay. A mixture of 60 forward primers for TCR Vbeta segments and 13 reverse primers for TCR Jbeta segments was used in the multiplex PCR. A multiplex PCR assay on genomic DNA amplified the CDR3 region of rearranged TCR beta genes. Amplified TCR beta libraries were sequenced as 87-base-pair reads on the Illumina HiSeq System. In the authors' own workflow: A later analysis counted about 76 million unique TCR beta chains across the approximately 700 repertoires, and 9 million to 14 million of these chains were shared by at least two donors. Raw reads were error-corrected and collapsed into unique sequences by a nearest-neighbor algorithm in which closely related sequences were merged to remove PCR and sequencing errors. CDR3 sequences were aligned to IMGT reference sequences to assign V, D and J gene segments. For a sequence to be retained, a match of at least six nucleotides to both a V gene segment and a J gene segment was required. A rearrangement was called productive if the CDR3 had no stop codons and remained in frame with V and J, and every other rearrangement was called non-productive. CDR3 was defined according to IMGT convention as the region running from the second conserved V-encoded cysteine to the conserved J-encoded phenylalanine. The earlier analysis of about 590 of the donors excluded sequences that lacked an unambiguous match to a single V gene segment. In an earlier analysis of several hundred of the donors, V segments were called functional above 56.7% productive rearrangements and were called segregating when the between-donor standard deviation exceeded 5%. A statistical classification framework was built to diagnose cytomegalovirus status from the catalog of TCR beta chain sequences. V and J gene assignment, in a later analysis, came from comparing TCR nucleotide sequences with IMGT/GENE-DB human TR gene sequences. A later analysis assigned CDR3 sequences and most-parsimonious VDJ recombination scenarios with the TCRdist pipeline. In a later analysis, each TCR beta chain was defined by its CDR3 amino acid sequence together with its V-gene family, and reads without a unique V-gene family were excluded. In a later analysis, 550 to 650 highly shared, low-generation-probability nucleotide sequences were removed to address suspected cross-contamination and a sequencing artifact. In a later analysis, a clonal expansion index for each public chain was calculated from normalized within-repertoire ranks of inferred template counts. Generation probabilities in a later analysis came from a VDJ recombination model fitted to out-of-frame rearrangements, and those results were checked against IGoR. In a later analysis, hypergeometric tests were used to score TCR-TCR, TCR-HLA and TCR-CMV co-occurrence, with a repertoire-size bias correction applied to TCR pairs. False discovery rates were estimated in a later analysis by permuting HLA or CMV assignments 20 times. In a later analysis, co-occurring TCRs were grouped with DBSCAN, and TCRdist sequence similarity was added when clustering was performed within HLA-allele-positive subsets. Repertoires with fewer than 30,000 or more than 120,000 public chains, plus five repertoires with anomalous nucleotide sharing, were excluded from co-occurrence clustering. TCRdb stores this immuneACCESS table with in-frame sequences only. Part of the clones is absent; in the studies checked, under half of the shortfall reflects unresolved V genes, and no reason is known for the rest. From that table come the V and J calls and clone size; the DNA was used to work out D and trimming. The sample table holds about 170,000 clones, of which 70% to 90% were seen once. The ten largest clones capture over 2% of the sample.

The cohort comprised around 690 healthy bone marrow donors. At the time of sampling, every cohort member was nominally healthy, though immune exposures that went unrecorded were likely present. The donor was CMV seropositive and belonged to the group of 250 to 300 seropositive cohort members. Every donor gave a peripheral blood sample, and the peripheral blood mononuclear cells from that sample were used for TCR beta sequencing. The Qiagen DNeasy Blood Extraction Kit was used to extract genomic DNA from the blood cell samples. Sequences were obtained from PBMCs. The sequence came from a man aged 30 to 45 in good health and CMV-seropositive. Recombination linked TRBV19 to TRBJ2-5; the D segment could be TRBD1, given 6 matching bases. The DNA reads TGTGCCAGTAGCAGGATGGGGGCGGTTGGAGAGACCCAGTACTTC. The translation is CASSRMGAVGETQYF.